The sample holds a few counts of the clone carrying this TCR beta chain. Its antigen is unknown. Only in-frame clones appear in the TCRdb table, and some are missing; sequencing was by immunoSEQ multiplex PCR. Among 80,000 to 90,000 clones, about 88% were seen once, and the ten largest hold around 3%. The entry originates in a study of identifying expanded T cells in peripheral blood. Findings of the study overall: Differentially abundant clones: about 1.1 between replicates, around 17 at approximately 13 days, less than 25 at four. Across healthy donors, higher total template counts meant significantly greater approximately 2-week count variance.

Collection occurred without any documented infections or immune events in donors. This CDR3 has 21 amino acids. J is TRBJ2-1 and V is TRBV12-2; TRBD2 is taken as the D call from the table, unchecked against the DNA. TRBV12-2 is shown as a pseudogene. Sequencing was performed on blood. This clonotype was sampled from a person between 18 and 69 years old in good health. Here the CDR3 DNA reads TGTGCAAGTCGCTTAGCTCGGAGGACTAGCGGGAGATCGAGCTCCTACAATGAGCAGTTCTTC. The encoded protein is CASRLARRTSGRSSSYNEQFF.